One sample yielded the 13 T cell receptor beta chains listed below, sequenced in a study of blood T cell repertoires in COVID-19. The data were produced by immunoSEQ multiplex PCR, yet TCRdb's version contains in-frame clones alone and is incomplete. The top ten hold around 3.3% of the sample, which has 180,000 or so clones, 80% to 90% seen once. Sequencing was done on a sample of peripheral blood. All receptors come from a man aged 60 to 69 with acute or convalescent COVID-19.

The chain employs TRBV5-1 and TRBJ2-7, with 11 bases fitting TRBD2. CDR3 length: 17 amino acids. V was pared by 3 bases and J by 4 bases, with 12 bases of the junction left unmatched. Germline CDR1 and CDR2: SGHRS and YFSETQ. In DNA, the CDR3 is TGCGCCAGCAGCTCCTCCGGGACTAGCGGAGGGGGTTACGAGCAGTACTTC. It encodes CASSSSGTSGGGYEQYF. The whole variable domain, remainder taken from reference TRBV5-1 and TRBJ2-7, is KAGVTQTPRYLIKTRGQQVTLSCSPISGHRSVSWYQQTPGQGLQFLFEYFSETQRNKGNFPGRFSGRQFSNSRSEMNVSTLELGDSALYLCASSSSGTSGGGYEQYFGPGTRLTVT.

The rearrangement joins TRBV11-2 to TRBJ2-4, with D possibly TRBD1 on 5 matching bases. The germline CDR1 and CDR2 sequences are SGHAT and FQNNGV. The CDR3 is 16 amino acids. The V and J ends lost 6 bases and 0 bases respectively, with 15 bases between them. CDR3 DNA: TGTGCCAGCAGTCCATTACAGGAAGTAGCCAAAAACATTCAGTACTTC. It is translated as CASSPLQEVAKNIQYF.

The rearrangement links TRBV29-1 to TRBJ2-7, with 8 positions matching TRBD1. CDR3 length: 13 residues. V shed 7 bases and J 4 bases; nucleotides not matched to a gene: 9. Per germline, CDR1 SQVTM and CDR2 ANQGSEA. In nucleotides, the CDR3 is TGCAGCGGGAAATACAGGGGGGCTTACGAGCAGTACTTC. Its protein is CSGKYRGAYEQYF.

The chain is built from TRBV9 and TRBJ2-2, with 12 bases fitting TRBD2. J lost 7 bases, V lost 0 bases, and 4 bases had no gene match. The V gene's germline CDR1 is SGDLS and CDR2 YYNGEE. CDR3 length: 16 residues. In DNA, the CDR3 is TGTGCCAGCAGCGTAGCACTAGCGGGAGGCTTCGGGGAGCTGTTTTTT. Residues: CASSVALAGGFGELFF.

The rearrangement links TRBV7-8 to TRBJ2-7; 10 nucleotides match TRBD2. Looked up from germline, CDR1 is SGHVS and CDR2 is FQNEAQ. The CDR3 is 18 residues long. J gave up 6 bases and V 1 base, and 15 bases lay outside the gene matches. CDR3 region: CASSLESTWTSGLGEQYF. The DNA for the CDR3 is TGTGCCAGCAGCTTAGAGAGTACCTGGACTAGCGGATTAGGCGAGCAGTACTTC.

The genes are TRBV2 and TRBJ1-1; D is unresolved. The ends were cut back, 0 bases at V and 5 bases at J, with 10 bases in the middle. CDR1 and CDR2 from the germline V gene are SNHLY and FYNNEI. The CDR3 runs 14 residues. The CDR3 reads CASSEALRGTEAFF. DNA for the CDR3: TGTGCCAGCAGTGAAGCGCTTCGAGGGACTGAAGCTTTCTTT.

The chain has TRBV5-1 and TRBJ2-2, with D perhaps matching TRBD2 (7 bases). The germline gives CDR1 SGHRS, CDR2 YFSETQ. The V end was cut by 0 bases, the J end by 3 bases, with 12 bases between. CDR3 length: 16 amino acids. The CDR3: CASSLATGRDTGELFF. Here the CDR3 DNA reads TGCGCCAGCAGCTTGGCCACAGGGAGGGACACCGGGGAGCTGTTTTTT.

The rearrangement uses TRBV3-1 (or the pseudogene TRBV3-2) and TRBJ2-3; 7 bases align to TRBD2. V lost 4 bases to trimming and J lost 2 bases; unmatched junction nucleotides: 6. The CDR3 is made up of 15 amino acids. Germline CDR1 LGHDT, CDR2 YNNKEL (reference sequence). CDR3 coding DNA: TGTGCCAGCAGCCCTCGGAGCGGGGTCACAGATACGCAGTATTTT. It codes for CASSPRSGVTDTQYF.

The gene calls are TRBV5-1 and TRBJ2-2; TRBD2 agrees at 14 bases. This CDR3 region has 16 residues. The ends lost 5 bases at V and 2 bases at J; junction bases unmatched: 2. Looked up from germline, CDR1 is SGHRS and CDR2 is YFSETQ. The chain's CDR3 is CASRGLAGDNTGELFF. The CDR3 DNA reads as TGCGCCAGCAGGGGACTAGCGGGAGATAACACCGGGGAGCTGTTTTTT.

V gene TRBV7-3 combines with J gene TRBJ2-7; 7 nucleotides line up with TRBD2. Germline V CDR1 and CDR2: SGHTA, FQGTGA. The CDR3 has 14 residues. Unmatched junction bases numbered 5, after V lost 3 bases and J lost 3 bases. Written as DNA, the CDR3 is TGTGCCAGCAGCTTCTCCGCTAGCGGCTACGAGCAGTACTTC. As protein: CASSFSASGYEQYF. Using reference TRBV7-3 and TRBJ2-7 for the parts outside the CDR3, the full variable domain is GAGVSQTPSNKVTEKGKYVELRCDPISGHTALYWYRQSLGQGPEFLIYFQGTGAADDSGLPNDRFFAVRPEGSVSTLKIQRTERGDSAVYLCASSFSASGYEQYFGPGTRLTVT.

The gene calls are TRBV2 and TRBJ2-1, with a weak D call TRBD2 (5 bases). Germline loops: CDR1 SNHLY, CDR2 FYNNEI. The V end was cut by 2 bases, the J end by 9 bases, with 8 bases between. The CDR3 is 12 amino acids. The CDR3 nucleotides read TGTGCCAGCAGTGAACGAGCGGCTGAGCAGTTCTTC. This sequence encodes CASSERAAEQFF.

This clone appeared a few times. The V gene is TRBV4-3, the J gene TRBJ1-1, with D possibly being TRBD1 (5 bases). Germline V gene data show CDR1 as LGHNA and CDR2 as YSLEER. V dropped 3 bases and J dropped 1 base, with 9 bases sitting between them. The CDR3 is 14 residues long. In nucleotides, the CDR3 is TGCGCCAGCAGCCAGGGGGGAGGGAACACTGAAGCTTTCTTT. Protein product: CASSQGGGNTEAFF.

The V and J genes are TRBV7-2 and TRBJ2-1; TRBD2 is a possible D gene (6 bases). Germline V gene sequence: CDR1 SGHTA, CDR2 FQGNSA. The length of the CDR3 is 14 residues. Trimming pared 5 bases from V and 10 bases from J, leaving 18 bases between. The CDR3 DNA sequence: TGTGCCAGCAGCCCGTCGCTACTTACTAGCGAGCAGTTCTTC. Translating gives CASSPSLLTSEQFF.